Described below is a single T cell receptor beta chain sequence and its context. What it recognizes is unknown. This specimen comes from a study of T cell responses to AZD1222 COVID-19 vaccine. Study outcomes and limitations: Donors, mostly white British, included more females; clonal diversity was possibly underestimated. It was only after the peak T cell response that any repertoires were sampled.

The method was immunoSEQ multiplex PCR; TCRdb's version includes in-frame clones alone and lacks a portion of them. The sample lists some 170,000 clones, over 85% occurring once. Germline CDR1 reads MNHEY; CDR2 reads SMNVEV (reference sequence). Deletions cut 8 bases from V and 7 bases from J, with 21 bases between. The CDR3 consists of 15 residues. This receptor was obtained from an adult in good health. The gene calls are TRBV27 and TRBJ2-1; possible D gene TRBD1, 6 bases. Sequences were derived from peripheral blood, sampled on day 0 of AZD1222 vaccination. This chain's CDR3 is CASGFLQGLGNEQFF. The CDR3 DNA follows: TGTGCCAGCGGGTTCCTTCAGGGGCTGGGTAATGAGCAGTTCTTC.